Listed below are T cell receptor beta chains from one sample, sequenced in a study of blood T cells in healthy people across ages. TCRdb reprocessed the 5' RACE reads with MiXCR, giving one entry per CDR3 protein. The sample lists around 800,000 distinct CDR3 sequences, around two thirds occurring once. The sample taken for sequencing was blood. The source of these receptors is a man aged 30-40 years in good health. CDR3s include the opening cysteine and the closing phenylalanine or tryptophan. D genes are given only for firm matches. Where a row states a size, it is once, few, many or the class of an expanded clone; other rows omit it.

TRBJ2-5 | TRBV7-2 | few | - | TGTGCCAGCAGCTTACCCGTAGGGGGGTCTGAGACCCAGTACTTC | CASSLPVGGSETQYF
TRBJ2-7 | TRBV28 | - | TRBD1 | TGTGCCAGCAGTGGACAGGGGGCGTCCTACAATGAGCAGTACTTC | CASSGQGASYNEQYF
TRBJ1-1 | TRBV7-2 | - | - | TGTGCCAGCAGCTCGAACCGACAGAGTGAAGCTTTCTTT | CASSSNRQSEAFF
TRBJ2-3 | TRBV11-2 | - | - | TGTGCCAGCAGCTTAGTCGTCTACACAGATACGCAGTATTTT | CASSLVVYTDTQYF
TRBJ1-5 | TRBV7-9 | - | - | TGTGCCAGCAGCTTAAATCCAAATCAGCCCCAGCATTTT | CASSLNPNQPQHF
TRBJ2-7 | TRBV20-1 | - | - | TGCAGTGCTAGAGTTCCAAGCCAGGGGAGGGAGCAGTACTTC | CSARVPSQGREQYF
TRBJ2-2 | TRBV4-2 | few | TRBD2 | TGTGCCAGCAGCCAAGATCGAGGCGGGGGGATCACCGGGGAGCTGTTTTTT | CASSQDRGGGITGELFF
TRBJ2-5 | TRBV2 | - | - | TGTGCCAGCAGAGATACACTCTTGGCCGCCCAGTACTTC | CASRDTLLAAQYF
TRBJ2-7 | TRBV6-1 | - | - | TGTGCCAGCAGTGAATCCGGCGGGGCCTTCTACGAGCAGTACTTC | CASSESGGAFYEQYF
TRBJ2-5 | TRBV6-6 | - | TRBD2 | TGTGCCAGCAGTCGCCGGGACTACCTACGGGCAGAGACCCAGTACTTC | CASSRRDYLRAETQYF
TRBJ1-5 | TRBV28 | once | - | TGTGCCAGCAGCAAAGGGTACAGGGAGAATCAGCCCCAGCATTTT | CASSKGYRENQPQHF
TRBJ2-7 | TRBV7-9 | few | TRBD2 | TGTGCCAGCAGCTTAGGGACTAGCGGGGGCCATGACTACGAGCAGTACTTC | CASSLGTSGGHDYEQYF
TRBJ2-1 | TRBV6-6 | - | TRBD2 | TGTGCCAGCAGTCACCCTTCGGGACTAGCGTCCTACAATGAGCAGTTCTTC | CASSHPSGLASYNEQFF
TRBJ2-4 | TRBV12-3/TRBV12-4 | - | - | TGTGCCAGCAGTCCCGATGGCAGGCCGTTAGAGCAGTACTTC | CASSPDGRPLEQYF
TRBJ1-1 | TRBV6-2/TRBV6-3 | many | - | TGTGCCAGCAGTTACTCGAATCTGAACACTGAAGCTTTCTTT | CASSYSNLNTEAFF
TRBJ1-1 | TRBV25-1 | once | TRBD1 | TGTGCCAGCAGTGATTTCGGGACAGGAAAGGGTGAAGCTTTCTTT | CASSDFGTGKGEAFF
TRBJ2-3 | TRBV7-2 | - | - | TGTGCCAGCAGCTCCCTAGAGCGGAGCACAGATACGCAGTATTTT | CASSSLERSTDTQYF
TRBJ1-2 | TRBV6-6 | - | - | TGTGCCAGCACCTCCGGGGGCGCCGGTGGCTACACCTTC | CASTSGGAGGYTF
TRBJ2-1 | TRBV20-1 | - | TRBD2 | TGCAGTGCGACCGGGACTAGCGGCACTTACAATGAGCAGTTCTTC | CSATGTSGTYNEQFF
TRBJ2-7 | TRBV4-2 | - | TRBD1 | TGTGCCAGCAGCCGTATTGACAGGGGTGGATTGGGTTGGCCTGGATTGGGATTCTACGAGCAGTACTTC | CASSRIDRGGLGWPGLGFYEQYF
TRBJ2-1 | TRBV20-1 | once | - | TGTAGTGCTCTGACAGGATCTTGGGCCTACAATGAGCAGTTCTTC | CSALTGSWAYNEQFF
TRBJ1-5 | TRBV7-9 | - | - | TGTGCCAGCACCTGGGGCGTTCAGCCCCAGCATTTT | CASTWGVQPQHF
TRBJ2-1 | TRBV5-1 | - | - | TGCGCCAGCAGCCCCGGTGGTCTAGCACCCAGCTCCTACAATGAGCAGTTCTTC | CASSPGGLAPSSYNEQFF
TRBJ2-1 | TRBV7-8 | many | TRBD1 | TGTGCCAGCAGCGGGACCGGGACAGGGGGAGGCAATGAGCAGTTCTTC | CASSGTGTGGGNEQFF
TRBJ2-1 | TRBV6-6 | - | - | TGTGCCAGCACCGATCGAGGGGAGGTCAATGAGCAGTTCTTC | CASTDRGEVNEQFF
TRBJ2-1 | TRBV9 | - | TRBD2 | TGTGCCAGCAGCGTCCTGGTGGCGGGGGGGATATACAATGAGCAGTTCTTC | CASSVLVAGGIYNEQFF
TRBJ1-4 | TRBV21-1 | few | - | TGTGCCAGCAGCAAATGGGAAAAACTGTTTTTT | CASSKWEKLFF
TRBJ2-5 | TRBV12-3/TRBV12-4 | - | - | TGTGCCAGCAGTTTGTTCGAGACCCAGTACTTC | CASSLFETQYF
TRBJ2-7 | TRBV6-2/TRBV6-3 | few | TRBD1 | TGTGCCAGCAGACTAGTGGGACAGTGGAACGAGCAGTACTTC | CASRLVGQWNEQYF
TRBJ1-5 | TRBV20-1 | - | TRBD1 | TGCAGAGCCTCGACAGGGTTCAGCAATCAGCCCCAGCATTTT | CRASTGFSNQPQHF
TRBJ1-2 | TRBV4-3 | - | - | TGCGCCAGCAGCCAAGGTACAGGAGGAGGGGGCTATGGCTACACCTTC | CASSQGTGGGGYGYTF
TRBJ2-3 | TRBV3-1 | - | - | TGTGCCAGCAGCCAACGGCGCGTAGCTACCCCCACAGATACGCAGTATTTT | CASSQRRVATPTDTQYF
TRBJ2-3 | TRBV9 | - | - | TGTGCCAGCAGCGTAGCCCCCTTCGTCTCAGGGTACGATACAGATACGCAGTATTTT | CASSVAPFVSGYDTDTQYF
TRBJ1-2 | TRBV27 | - | - | TGTGCCAGCAGTTTATCGTGGACGGATTATGGCTACACCTTC | CASSLSWTDYGYTF
TRBJ1-6 | TRBV20-1 | - | TRBD1 | TGCAGTGCTAGAGATACAGGGGGCGGTTCACCCCTCCACTTT | CSARDTGGGSPLHF
TRBJ2-1 | TRBV5-1 | - | TRBD1 | TGCGCCAGCAGCTTGGAACAGGGGTCCTGCAATGAGCAGTTCTTC | CASSLEQGSCNEQFF
TRBJ2-5 | TRBV29-1 | once | TRBD1 | TGCAGCTTATCAGGGGGCCAAGAGACCCAGTACTTC | CSLSGGQETQYF
TRBJ2-7 | TRBV3-1 | many | - | TGTGCCAGCAGCCCTAGGGTCGGGGGCTCCTACGAGCAGTACTTC | CASSPRVGGSYEQYF
TRBJ2-7 | TRBV29-1 | - | - | TGCAGCGGCTGGGACGGTGCCTACGAGCAGTACTTC | CSGWDGAYEQYF
TRBJ2-1 | TRBV11-1 | - | - | TGTGCCAGCAGCTCGGCCTTTTGGGGAAACTTCAATGAGCAGTTCTTC | CASSSAFWGNFNEQFF
TRBJ2-4 | TRBV21-1 | - | - | TGTGCCAACCTACAGGGACAGGGCCCCAACATTCAGTACTTC | CANLQGQGPNIQYF
TRBJ2-7 | TRBV7-9 | - | - | TGTGCCAGCAGCCCTGTTTTCGAGCAGTACTTC | CASSPVFEQYF
TRBJ2-1 | TRBV7-8 | - | TRBD1 | TGTGCCAGCAGCTTAAGGACAGGGTCGTTAGCGAGCTCCTACAATGAGCAGTTCTTC | CASSLRTGSLASSYNEQFF
TRBJ2-7 | TRBV13 | - | TRBD2 | TGTGCCAGCAGCTTAATGTCTAGCGGGAGTGGTTCCTACGAGCAGTACTTC | CASSLMSSGSGSYEQYF
TRBJ1-5 | TRBV9 | once | - | TGTGCCAGCAGCGTGGGGGACAACTCAAGACAGCCCCAGCATTTT | CASSVGDNSRQPQHF
TRBJ2-1 | TRBV7-2 | - | - | TGTGCCAGCAGCTTAGATTCGTCAGGGGCCCCTAAAAATGAGCAGTTCTTC | CASSLDSSGAPKNEQFF
TRBJ2-1 | TRBV27 | - | - | TGTGCCAGCAGTCCGGACCGCTGGAATGAGCAGTTCTTC | CASSPDRWNEQFF
TRBJ2-5 | TRBV20-1 | - | - | TGCAGTGCTAGCGGGCTAGCAAGGGAGAAATTCGGGGAGACCCAGTACTTC | CSASGLAREKFGETQYF
TRBJ2-4 | TRBV6-1 | - | - | TGTGCCAGCAGTGATCCGATAGCCAAAAACATTCAGTACTTC | CASSDPIAKNIQYF
TRBJ2-1 | TRBV14 | - | - | TGTGCCAGCAGCTATAGGCTTGCGAATGAGCAGTTCTTC | CASSYRLANEQFF
TRBJ2-5 | TRBV6-5 | few | TRBD2 | TGTGCCAGCAGCACGACTAGCGGGGCGTTAGGAGAGACCCAGTACTTC | CASSTTSGALGETQYF